These 15 T cell receptor beta chains came from one sample sequenced in a study of metastatic and nonmetastatic thyroid tumors. Thyroid surgery took place with no prior treatment in any patient. TCRdb re-analyzed the PCR reads using MiXCR. The data contain just over 20,000 clones, 12% of them seen just once; the ten biggest clones take up roughly 6.2%. The sample comprised blood. Source of these receptors: a male donor with papillary thyroid cancer or a benign thyroid nodule (not recorded which). Some clones in this sample may be carry-over from other donors' samples.

This clone was picked up a small number of times. Its ends do not fully match the called genes, so a read error is possible. This sequence joins TRBV28 and TRBJ1-6; D is unresolved. Germline CDR1 MDHEN, CDR2 SYDVKM. The CDR3 is 16 amino acids. The CDR3 is CASSLGLSSYNSPLHF. Written as DNA, the CDR3 is TGTGCCAGCAGTTTAGGGTTAAGCTCCTATAATTCACCTCTCCACTTT.

This clone was seen at least ten times. The chain is built from TRBV5-1 and TRBJ1-2; the D is unclear. V lost 2 bases and J 6 bases, leaving 17 bases between the germline ends. Germline V gene sequence: CDR1 SGHRS, CDR2 YFSETQ. The CDR3 sequence is 15 residues long. This CDR3 reads CASSLVAGPPNGYTF. In DNA form, the CDR3 reads TGCGCCAGCAGCTTAGTGGCAGGCCCGCCTAATGGCTACACCTTC.

This clone has just a few counts. The chain combines TRBV27 with TRBJ2-3; weak D call: TRBD2 (5 bases). The CDR3 spans 13 residues. Germline CDR1 reads MNHEY; CDR2 reads SMNVEV (reference sequence). Trimming cost V 6 bases and J 3 bases, with 10 bases left between them. CDR3 residues: CASRLVRTDTQYF. The CDR3 DNA is TGTGCCAGCAGACTAGTAAGAACAGATACGCAGTATTTT.

This chain uses TRBV12-3 or TRBV12-4 with TRBJ2-7; D is perhaps TRBD1 (5 bases). The CDR3 totals 14 residues. Trimming stripped 5 bases from V and 6 bases from J, with 17 bases between. The CDR3 DNA is TGTGCCAGCAGTGCAGGGCTCCCCCCTAGCGAGCAGTACTTC. This gives the protein CASSAGLPPSEQYF.

Ten or more counts support this clone. The rearrangement uses TRBV5-4 and TRBJ1-1, with D perhaps TRBD1 (5 bases). CDR3 length: 13 amino acids. CDR1 and CDR2 from the germline V gene are SGHNT and YYREEE (reference sequence). Deletions cut 4 bases from V and 1 base from J, with 8 bases between. Here the CDR3 DNA reads TGTGCCAGCAGCGTGGGACGGAACACTGAAGCTTTCTTT. Translated, it gives CASSVGRNTEAFF.

This clone was recorded a few times. V usage is TRBV19 and J usage is TRBJ2-1; a weak D match, TRBD1 (5 bases). Trimming took off 4 bases at V and 2 bases at J, with 12 bases between the two ends. This CDR3 is built from 15 residues. Germline lookup yields CDR1 LNHDA and CDR2 SQIVND (reference sequence). CDR3 sequence reads: CASSTWHRTYNEQFF. DNA for the CDR3: TGTGCCAGTAGTACATGGCACAGGACCTACAATGAGCAGTTCTTC.

This clone came up many times. This chain uses TRBV27 with TRBJ2-5; TRBD1 might be the D (8 bases). The CDR3 is 20 amino acids. V gave up 11 bases and J gave up 2 bases, with 36 bases separating them. Germline loops: CDR1 MNHEY, CDR2 SMNVEV (reference sequence). The CDR3 protein is CAGHFTRTGRSGTLQETQYF. The CDR3 nucleotides are TGTGCCGGCCATTTTACCAGGACAGGGAGGAGCGGGACCCTACAAGAGACCCAGTACTTC.

The chain has TRBV11-1 and TRBJ2-3; perhaps TRBD2 as D (6 bases). Per the germline V gene, CDR1 is SGHAT and CDR2 is FQDESV (reference sequence). V was shortened by 2 bases and J by 0 bases, with 15 bases between the two germline ends. This CDR3 spans 17 amino acids. CDR3 sequence (DNA): TGTGCCAGCAGCTTATTCTTGGCGGGGCCTAGCACAGATACGCAGTATTTT. Translating it yields CASSLFLAGPSTDTQYF.

This clone has more than one count but fewer than ten. This CDR3 reads CASSLWSPNEQFF. CDR3 sequence (DNA): TGTGCCAGCAGCCTTTGGAGCCCCAATGAGCAGTTCTTC. This chain uses TRBV2 with TRBJ2-1; D is unclear. Germline CDR1 reads SNHLY; CDR2 reads FYNNEI. V shed 6 bases and J shed 6 bases, with 12 bases lying between them. This CDR3 has 13 residues. The full variable domain, in which reference TRBV2 and TRBJ2-1 provide the parts outside the CDR3, is EPEVTQTPSHQVTQMGQEVILRCVPISNHLYFYWYRQILGQKVEFLVSFYNNEISEKSEIFDDQFSVERPDGSNFTLKIRSTKLEDSAMYFCASSLWSPNEQFFGPGTRLTVL.

This clone was counted between two and nine times. V gene TRBV7-3 combines with J gene TRBJ1-1; no clear D. The ends were cut back, 3 bases at V and 6 bases at J, with 5 bases in the middle. The CDR3 sequence is 11 residues long. Per the germline V gene, CDR1 is SGHTA and CDR2 is FQGTGA. This CDR3 reads CASSFGSEAFF. DNA for the CDR3: TGTGCCAGCAGCTTCGGTTCTGAAGCTTTCTTT.

Within the sample, this clone is medium-sized. The CDR3 DNA is TGTGCCAGCAGCTTAGGACAGGGAAAGACTGAAGCTTTCTTT. Residues: CASSLGQGKTEAFF. The chain carries TRBV11-2 and TRBJ1-1; 7 positions match TRBD1. The junction had 4 bases not matched to a gene; V was cut back by 1 base and J by 5 bases. The CDR3 is 14 amino acids. Germline CDR1 and CDR2: SGHAT and FQNNGV.

The chain combines TRBV11-2 with TRBJ1-2; the D is unclear. V lost 5 bases to trimming and J lost 5 bases, with 12 bases between them. The CDR3 spans 13 residues. CDR1 and CDR2 (germline): SGHAT, FQNNGV. This CDR3 reads CASSHGLGYGYTF. In nucleotides, the CDR3 is TGTGCCAGCAGCCACGGGTTGGGATATGGCTACACCTTC.

This clone has at least ten counts. A much bigger clone sits one base away, suggesting this may be a read error. The sample carries other DNA sequences with the same CDR3. The rearrangement uses TRBV6-4 and TRBJ2-3, with D unclear. The CDR3 extends over 14 amino acids. Germline assignment: CDR1 MRHNA and CDR2 SNTAGT. The CDR3, as DNA: TGCGCCAGCAGTGAAAGTCAGAACACAGATACGCAGTATTTT. Translating it yields CASSESQNTDTQYF.

This clone was detected ten times or more. The chain employs TRBV7-9 and TRBJ1-2; D unresolved. This CDR3 is built from 11 residues. Germline V gene data show CDR1 as SEHNR and CDR2 as FQNEAQ (reference sequence). V lost 11 bases and J lost 8, with 15 bases in between. The CDR3 loop is CAPGREGGYTF. The CDR3 DNA sequence: TGTGCCCCCGGGCGCGAGGGAGGCTACACCTTC.

This clone counts as medium-sized (0.01 to 0.1%). The chain combines TRBV7-8 with TRBJ2-3; TRBD1 matches at 7 bases. The CDR3 spans 14 residues. Trimming took 5 bases from V and 6 from J; bases not matched to a gene: 8. Germline CDR1 SGHVS, CDR2 FQNEAQ. This chain's CDR3 is CASSPTGSRDTQYF. CDR3 in DNA: TGTGCCAGCAGCCCGACAGGGTCGAGGGATACGCAGTATTTT.